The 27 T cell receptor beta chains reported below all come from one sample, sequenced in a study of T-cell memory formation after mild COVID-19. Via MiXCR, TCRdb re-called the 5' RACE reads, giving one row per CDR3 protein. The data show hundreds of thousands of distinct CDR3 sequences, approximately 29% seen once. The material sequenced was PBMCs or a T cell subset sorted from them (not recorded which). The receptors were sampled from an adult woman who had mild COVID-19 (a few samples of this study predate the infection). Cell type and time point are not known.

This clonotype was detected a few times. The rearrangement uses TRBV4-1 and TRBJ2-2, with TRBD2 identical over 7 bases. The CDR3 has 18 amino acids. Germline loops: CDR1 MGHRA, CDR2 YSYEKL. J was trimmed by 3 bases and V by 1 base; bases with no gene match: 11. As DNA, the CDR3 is TGCGCCAGCAGCCAAGCCTTCGGGGAGGGACGTTACACCGGGGAGCTGTTTTTT. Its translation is CASSQAFGEGRYTGELFF.

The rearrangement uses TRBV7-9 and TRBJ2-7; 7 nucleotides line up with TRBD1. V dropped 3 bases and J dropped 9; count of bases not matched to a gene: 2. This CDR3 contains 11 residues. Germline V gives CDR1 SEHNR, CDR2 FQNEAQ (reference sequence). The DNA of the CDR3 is TGTGCCAGCAGCTTCGGACAGGCGCAGTACTTC. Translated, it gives CASSFGQAQYF.

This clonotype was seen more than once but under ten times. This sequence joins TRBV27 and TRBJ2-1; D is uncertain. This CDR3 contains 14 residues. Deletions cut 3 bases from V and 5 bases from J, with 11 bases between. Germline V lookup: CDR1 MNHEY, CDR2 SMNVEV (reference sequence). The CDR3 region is CASSLYPIHNEQFF. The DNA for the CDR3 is TGTGCCAGCAGTTTGTACCCAATCCACAATGAGCAGTTCTTC.

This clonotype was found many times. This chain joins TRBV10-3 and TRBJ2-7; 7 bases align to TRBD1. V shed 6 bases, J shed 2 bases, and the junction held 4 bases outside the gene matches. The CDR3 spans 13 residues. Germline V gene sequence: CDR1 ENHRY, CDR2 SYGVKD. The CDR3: CAIRGDSPYEQYF. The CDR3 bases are TGTGCCATCAGGGGGGACAGCCCCTACGAGCAGTACTTC.

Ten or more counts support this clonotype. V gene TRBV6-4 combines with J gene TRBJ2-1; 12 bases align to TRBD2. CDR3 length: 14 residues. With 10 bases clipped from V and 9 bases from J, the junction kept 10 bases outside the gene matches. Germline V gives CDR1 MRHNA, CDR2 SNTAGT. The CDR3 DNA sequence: TGTGCCACCCGACTAGCGGGAGAGCTAGGTGAGCAGTTCTTC. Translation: CATRLAGELGEQFF.

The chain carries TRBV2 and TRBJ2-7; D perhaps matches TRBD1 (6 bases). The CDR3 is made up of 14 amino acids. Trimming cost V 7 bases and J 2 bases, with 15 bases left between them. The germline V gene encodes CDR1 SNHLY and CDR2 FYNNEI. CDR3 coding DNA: TGTGCCAGCAATTGGGGGCTTGGGCCCTACGAGCAGTACTTC. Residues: CASNWGLGPYEQYF. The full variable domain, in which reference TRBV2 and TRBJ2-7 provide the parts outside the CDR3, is EPEVTQTPSHQVTQMGQEVILRCVPISNHLYFYWYRQILGQKVEFLVSFYNNEISEKSEIFDDQFSVERPDGSNFTLKIRSTKLEDSAMYFCASNWGLGPYEQYFGPGTRLTVT.

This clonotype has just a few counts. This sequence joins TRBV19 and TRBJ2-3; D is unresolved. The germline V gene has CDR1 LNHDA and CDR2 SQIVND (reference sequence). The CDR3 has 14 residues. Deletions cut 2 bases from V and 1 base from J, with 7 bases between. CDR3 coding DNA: TGTGCCAGTAGTATATTCGAAGGCACAGATACGCAGTATTTT. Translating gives CASSIFEGTDTQYF.

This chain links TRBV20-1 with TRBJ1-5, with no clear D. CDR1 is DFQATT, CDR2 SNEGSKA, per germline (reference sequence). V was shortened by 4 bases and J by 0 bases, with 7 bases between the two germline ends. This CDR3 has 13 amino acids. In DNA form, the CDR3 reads TGCAGTGCTACAGAGTATAGCAATCAGCCCCAGCATTTT. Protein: CSATEYSNQPQHF.

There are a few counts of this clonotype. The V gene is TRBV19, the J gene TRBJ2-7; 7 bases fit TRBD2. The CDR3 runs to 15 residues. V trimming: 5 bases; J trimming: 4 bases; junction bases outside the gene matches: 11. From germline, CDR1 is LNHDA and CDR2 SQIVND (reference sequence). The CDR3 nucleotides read TGTGCCAGTAGTCGGCTGGCGGGAGCTGGGTACGAGCAGTACTTC. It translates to CASSRLAGAGYEQYF.

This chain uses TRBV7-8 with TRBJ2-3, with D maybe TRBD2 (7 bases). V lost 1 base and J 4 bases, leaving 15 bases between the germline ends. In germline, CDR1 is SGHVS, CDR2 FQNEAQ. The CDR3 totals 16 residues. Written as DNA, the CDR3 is TGTGCCAGCAGCTTAGATGGGGGCGGGGGTGCAGATACGCAGTATTTT. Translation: CASSLDGGGGADTQYF. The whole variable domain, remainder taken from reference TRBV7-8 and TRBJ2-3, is GAGVSQSPRYKVAKRGQDVALRCDPISGHVSLFWYQQALGQGPEFLTYFQNEAQLDKSGLPSDRFFAERPEGSVSTLKIQRTQQEDSAVYLCASSLDGGGGADTQYFGPGTRLTVL.

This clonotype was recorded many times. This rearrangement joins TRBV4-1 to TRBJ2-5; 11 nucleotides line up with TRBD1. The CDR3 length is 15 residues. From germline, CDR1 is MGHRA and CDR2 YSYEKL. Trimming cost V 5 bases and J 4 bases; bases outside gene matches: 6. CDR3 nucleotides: TGCGCCAGCAGCTTCGGACAGGGGGCGTCAGAGACCCAGTACTTC. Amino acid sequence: CASSFGQGASETQYF.

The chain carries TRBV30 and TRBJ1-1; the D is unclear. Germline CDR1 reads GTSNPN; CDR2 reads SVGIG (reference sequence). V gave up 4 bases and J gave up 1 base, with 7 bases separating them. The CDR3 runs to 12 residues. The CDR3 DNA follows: TGTGCCTGGAACCGGGGGAACACTGAAGCTTTCTTT. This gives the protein CAWNRGNTEAFF.

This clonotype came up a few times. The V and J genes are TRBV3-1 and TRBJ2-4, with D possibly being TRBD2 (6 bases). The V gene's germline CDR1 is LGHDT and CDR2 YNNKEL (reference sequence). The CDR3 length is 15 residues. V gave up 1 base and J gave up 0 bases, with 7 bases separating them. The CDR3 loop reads CASSQVGGAKNIQYF. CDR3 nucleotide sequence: TGTGCCAGCAGCCAAGTCGGGGGAGCCAAAAACATTCAGTACTTC.

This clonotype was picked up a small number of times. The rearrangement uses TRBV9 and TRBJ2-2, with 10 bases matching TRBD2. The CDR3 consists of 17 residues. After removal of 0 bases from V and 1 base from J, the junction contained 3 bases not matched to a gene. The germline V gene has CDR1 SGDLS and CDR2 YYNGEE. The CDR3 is CASSVGLAGVNTGELFF. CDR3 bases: TGTGCCAGCAGCGTAGGCCTAGCGGGAGTGAACACCGGGGAGCTGTTTTTT.

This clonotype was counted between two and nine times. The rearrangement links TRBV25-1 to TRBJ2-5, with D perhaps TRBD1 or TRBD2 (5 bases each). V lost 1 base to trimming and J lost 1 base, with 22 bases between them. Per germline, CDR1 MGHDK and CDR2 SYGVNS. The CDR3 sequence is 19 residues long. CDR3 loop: CASSESSLRQRRGQETQYF. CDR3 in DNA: TGTGCCAGCAGTGAATCCTCCCTAAGACAGAGACGGGGCCAAGAGACCCAGTACTTC. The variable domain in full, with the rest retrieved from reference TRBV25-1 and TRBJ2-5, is EADIYQTPRYLVIGTGKKITLECSQTMGHDKMYWYQQDPGMELHLIHYSYGVNSTEKGDLSSESTVSRIRTEHFPLTLESARPSHTSQYLCASSESSLRQRRGQETQYFGPGTRLLVL.

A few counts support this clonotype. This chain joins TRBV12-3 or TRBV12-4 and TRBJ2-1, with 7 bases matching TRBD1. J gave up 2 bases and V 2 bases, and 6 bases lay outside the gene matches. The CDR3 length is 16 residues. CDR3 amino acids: CASSLMSQGAYNEQFF. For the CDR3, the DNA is TGTGCCAGCAGTTTAATGAGTCAGGGGGCCTACAATGAGCAGTTCTTC.

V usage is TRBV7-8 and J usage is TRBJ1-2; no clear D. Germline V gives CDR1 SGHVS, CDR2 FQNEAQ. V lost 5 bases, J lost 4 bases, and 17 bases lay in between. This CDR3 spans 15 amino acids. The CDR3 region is CASSPGRGYGYGYTF. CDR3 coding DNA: TGTGCCAGCAGCCCCGGTAGAGGGTACGGCTATGGCTACACCTTC.

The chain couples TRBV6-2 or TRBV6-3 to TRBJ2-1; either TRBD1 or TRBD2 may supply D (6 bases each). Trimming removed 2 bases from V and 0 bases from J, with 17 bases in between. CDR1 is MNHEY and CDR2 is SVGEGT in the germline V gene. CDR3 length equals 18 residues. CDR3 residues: CASSYPREGGRSYNEQFF. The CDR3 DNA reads TGTGCCAGCAGTTACCCCAGAGAGGGGGGCCGCTCCTACAATGAGCAGTTCTTC.

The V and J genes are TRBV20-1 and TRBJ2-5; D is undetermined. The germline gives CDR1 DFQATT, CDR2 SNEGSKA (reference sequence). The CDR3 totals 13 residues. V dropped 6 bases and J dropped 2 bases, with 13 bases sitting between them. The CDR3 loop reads CSARRSFQETQYF. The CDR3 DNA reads TGCAGTGCGAGAAGGTCTTTTCAAGAGACCCAGTACTTC.

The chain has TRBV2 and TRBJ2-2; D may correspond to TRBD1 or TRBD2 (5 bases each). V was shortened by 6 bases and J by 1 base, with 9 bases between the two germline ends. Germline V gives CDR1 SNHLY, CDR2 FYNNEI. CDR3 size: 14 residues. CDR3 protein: CASSRELNTGELFF. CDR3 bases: TGTGCCAGCAGCAGGGAGCTGAACACCGGGGAGCTGTTTTTT.

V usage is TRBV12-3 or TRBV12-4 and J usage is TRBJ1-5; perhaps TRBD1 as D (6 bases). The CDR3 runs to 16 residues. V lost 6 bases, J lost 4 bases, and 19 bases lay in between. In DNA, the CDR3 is TGTGCCAGCAGCCCACGTACAGGGCGGGGGAATCAGCCCCAGCATTTT. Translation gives CASSPRTGRGNQPQHF.

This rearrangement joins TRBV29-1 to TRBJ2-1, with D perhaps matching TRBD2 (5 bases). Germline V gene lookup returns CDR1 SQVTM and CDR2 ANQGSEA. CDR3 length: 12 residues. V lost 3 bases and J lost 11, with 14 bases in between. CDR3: CSVEGALEKQFF. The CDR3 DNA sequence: TGCAGCGTTGAGGGTGCACTAGAGAAGCAGTTCTTC.

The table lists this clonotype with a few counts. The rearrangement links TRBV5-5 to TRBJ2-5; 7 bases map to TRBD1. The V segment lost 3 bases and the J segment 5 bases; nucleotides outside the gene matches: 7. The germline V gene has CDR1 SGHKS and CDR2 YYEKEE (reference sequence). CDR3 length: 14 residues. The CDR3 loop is CASSYTTGDETQYF. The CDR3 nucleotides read TGTGCCAGCAGCTACACCACAGGGGATGAGACCCAGTACTTC.

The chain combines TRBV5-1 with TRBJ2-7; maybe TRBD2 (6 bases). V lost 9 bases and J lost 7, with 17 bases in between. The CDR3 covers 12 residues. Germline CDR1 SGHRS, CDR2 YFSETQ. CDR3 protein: CATRDPAGEQYF. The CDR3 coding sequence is TGCGCCACCCGGGACCCGGCGGGGGAGCAGTACTTC.

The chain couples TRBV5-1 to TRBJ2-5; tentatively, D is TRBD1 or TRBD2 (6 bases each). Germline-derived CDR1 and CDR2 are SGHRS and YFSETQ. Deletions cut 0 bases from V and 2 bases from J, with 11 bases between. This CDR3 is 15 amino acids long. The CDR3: CASSLVGGLQETQYF. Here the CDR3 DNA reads TGCGCCAGCAGCTTGGTGGGGGGCCTACAAGAGACCCAGTACTTC.

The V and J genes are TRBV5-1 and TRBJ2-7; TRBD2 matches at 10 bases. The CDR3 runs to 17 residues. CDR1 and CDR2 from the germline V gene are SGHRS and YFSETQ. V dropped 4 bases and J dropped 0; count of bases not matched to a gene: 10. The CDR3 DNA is TGCGCCAGCAGCCCGCTCCCTAGCGGGAGTGGCTCCTACGAGCAGTACTTC. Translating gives CASSPLPSGSGSYEQYF. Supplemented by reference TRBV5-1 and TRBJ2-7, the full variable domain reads KAGVTQTPRYLIKTRGQQVTLSCSPISGHRSVSWYQQTPGQGLQFLFEYFSETQRNKGNFPGRFSGRQFSNSRSEMNVSTLELGDSALYLCASSPLPSGSGSYEQYFGPGTRLTVT.

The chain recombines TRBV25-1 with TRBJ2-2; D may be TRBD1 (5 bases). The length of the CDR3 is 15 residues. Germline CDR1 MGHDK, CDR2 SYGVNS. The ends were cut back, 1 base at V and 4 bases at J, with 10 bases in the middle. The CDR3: CASSESRAVTGELFF. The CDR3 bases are TGTGCCAGCAGTGAATCCAGGGCCGTCACCGGGGAGCTGTTTTTT.